This TCR beta chain was retrieved from a study of CD8+CD57+ T cells in acquired aplastic anemia. Study in general: Recorded DNA amounts for sorted CD4+ and CD8+ cells had an average of around 3.5 ug.

Study-level results: Patients and controls had in common around 29 CD8+ CDR3 sequences.

The length of the CDR3 is 16 residues. CDR1 and CDR2 (germline): MNHNS, SASEGT. With V trimmed by 6 bases and J by 0 bases, 8 bases remained unmatched. The sequenced patients had an expansion of CD8+CD57+ cells seen by flow cytometry. As a group, the patients uniformly had severe acquired aplastic anemia. Patient blood was sampled before any therapy had been received. The template used for profiling TCR beta VDJ and CDR3 was genomic DNA. Using its own MiXCR run on the reads, TCRdb lists one record per CDR3 protein. Of about 160,000 distinct CDR3 sequences listed, less than 60% are singletons. To note about this clonotype: The target antigen is unknown.

This receptor was identified in a human donor with aplastic anemia. The chain has TRBV6-1 and TRBJ2-4; 7 bases fit TRBD1. The sample comprised sorted CD4+, CD8+, or CD8+CD57+ T cells (not recorded which) from PBMCs. The CDR3 is CASSQIQGIAKNIQYF. Written as DNA, the CDR3 is TGTGCCAGCAGCCAGATACAGGGGATAGCCAAAAACATTCAGTACTTC.